The 21 T cell receptor beta chains listed next were all sequenced from one sample in a study of T-cell reconstitution after alpha-beta-depleted transplantation in children (dated by TCRdb to about 2016). To prepare the library, PCR was applied. The instrument was an Illumina HiSeq 2500. TCR library preparation used molecular barcoding, with unique molecular identifiers applied to normalize quantification of the TCRbeta repertoire. Starting from the raw public reads, TCRdb applied fastp trimming at Q25, assembled clones with MiXCR and retained in-frame beta chains. Records with the same CDR3 protein are collapsed into one entry carrying the most frequent genes and DNA. The sample table contains under 250,000 distinct CDR3 sequences; only one count was recorded for approximately 15% of them. The top ten hold about 41% of the sample. Read against the paper, the sample's treatment or condition label means: allogeneic hematopoietic cell transplantation with graft depleted of TCRalphabeta T cells and CD19 B cells.

The sequencing used PBMCs, mostly from graft donor cells, collected 360 days after TCRalphabeta/CD19-depleted stem cell transplant. These receptor sequences come from a male patient between 2 and 10 years old who had a stem cell transplant for acute lymphoblastic leukemia, so the T cells may come from the graft donor.

V gene TRBV6-5 combines with J gene TRBJ2-5; D uncertain. The length of the CDR3 is 14 residues. Trimming pared 2 bases from V and 0 bases from J, leaving 7 bases between. CDR1 and CDR2 (germline): MNHEY, SVGAGI. This CDR3 is CASSYVWNQETQYF. As DNA, the CDR3 is TGTGCCAGCAGTTACGTCTGGAACCAAGAGACCCAGTACTTC.

Only a few counts were recorded for this clonotype. The chain carries TRBV11-2 and TRBJ2-2; D not certain. The CDR3 spans 14 residues. The ends were cut back, 3 bases at V and 2 bases at J, with 7 bases in the middle. CDR1 and CDR2 from the germline V gene are SGHAT and FQNNGV. Here the CDR3 DNA reads TGTGCCAGCAGCTTTCCGAGAAACACCGGGGAGCTGTTTTTT. This codes for CASSFPRNTGELFF.

This clonotype showed up many times. This chain links TRBV9 with TRBJ2-1, with D uncertain. CDR1 is SGDLS, CDR2 YYNGEE, per germline. Trimming took 0 bases from V and 5 from J, leaving 30 bases between them. The CDR3 extends over 21 amino acids. For the CDR3, the DNA is TGTGCCAGCAGCGTAGCCGGCGTTGTCGGTGGGTTCGGGCAGAAAGACAATGAGCAGTTCTTC. Translation: CASSVAGVVGGFGQKDNEQFF. The whole variable domain, remainder taken from reference TRBV9 and TRBJ2-1, is DSGVTQTPKHLITATGQRVTLRCSPRSGDLSVYWYQQSLDQGLQFLIQYYNGEERAKGNILERFSAQQFPDLHSELNLSSLELGDSALYFCASSVAGVVGGFGQKDNEQFFGPGTRLTVL.

The V call is TRBV28, the J call TRBJ2-2; D remains unclear. The V and J ends lost 9 bases and 6 bases respectively, with 8 bases between them. Per germline, CDR1 MDHEN and CDR2 SYDVKM. The CDR3 is 11 residues long. The CDR3, as DNA: TGTGCCAGTCAACAGCCCGGGGAGCTGTTTTTT. Its protein product is CASQQPGELFF. Based on the CDR3 plus reference TRBV28 and TRBJ2-2, the full variable domain is DVKVTQSSRYLVKRTGEKVFLECVQDMDHENMFWYRQDPGLGLRLIYFSYDVKMKEKGDIPEGYSVSREKKERFSLILESASTNQTSMYLCASQQPGELFFGEGSRLTVL.

This clonotype has a count of ten or more. The chain uses TRBV19 and TRBJ2-1, with TRBD1 matching over 7 bases. The germline gives CDR1 LNHDA, CDR2 SQIVND (reference sequence). Losses at the gene ends were 4 bases for V and 4 bases for J; bases not matched to a gene: 7. The CDR3 consists of 15 residues. The CDR3 sequence is CASSNDRAGYNEQFF. CDR3 sequence (DNA): TGTGCCAGTAGTAACGACAGGGCTGGTTACAATGAGCAGTTCTTC. Based on the CDR3 plus reference TRBV19 and TRBJ2-1, the full variable domain is DGGITQSPKYLFRKEGQNVTLSCEQNLNHDAMYWYRQDPGQGLRLIYYSQIVNDFQKGDIAEGYSVSREKKESFPLTVTSAQKNPTAFYLCASSNDRAGYNEQFFGPGTRLTVL.

The chain has TRBV6-1 and TRBJ1-1; 9 bases match TRBD1. This CDR3 contains 14 residues. Unmatched junction bases numbered 3, after V lost 6 bases and J lost 1 base. Germline values: CDR1 MNHNS, CDR2 SASEGT. Here the CDR3 DNA reads TGTGCCAGCAGCACAGGGGGCCCGAACACTGAAGCTTTCTTT. Residues: CASSTGGPNTEAFF.

This chain uses TRBV6-1 with TRBJ2-1, with 10 positions matching TRBD2. The ends lost 5 bases at V and 3 bases at J; junction bases unmatched: 7. From germline, CDR1 is MNHNS and CDR2 SASEGT. This CDR3 contains 16 residues. The CDR3 reads CASSPLAGGRYNEQFF. In nucleotides, the CDR3 is TGTGCCAGCAGTCCATTAGCGGGGGGCCGCTACAATGAGCAGTTCTTC.

The V call is TRBV9, the J call TRBJ1-4; tentatively, D is TRBD1 (5 bases). The germline V and J ends were trimmed by 4 bases and 4 bases, with 17 bases remaining between them. There are 16 residues in the CDR3. In germline, CDR1 is SGDLS, CDR2 YYNGEE. The CDR3 sequence is CASSPRSGTGNEKLFF. CDR3 coding DNA: TGTGCCAGCAGCCCGCGTAGTGGGACGGGTAATGAAAAACTGTTTTTT.

This rearrangement joins TRBV12-3 or TRBV12-4 to TRBJ2-3; D remains unclear. Deletions cut 7 bases from V and 0 bases from J, with 14 bases between. The CDR3 extends over 15 amino acids. The CDR3 is CASKDLQTSTDTQYF. DNA of the CDR3: TGTGCCAGCAAGGATCTACAAACTAGCACAGATACGCAGTATTTT.

This chain uses TRBV6-2 or TRBV6-3 with TRBJ2-4; D is perhaps TRBD1 (6 bases). This CDR3 has 14 amino acids. The germline V and J ends were trimmed by 2 bases and 6 bases, with 11 bases remaining between them. Germline values: CDR1 MNHEY, CDR2 SVGEGT. The CDR3 DNA reads TGTGCCAGCAGTTACCACCCACAGGGAAACATTCAGTACTTC. Translation gives CASSYHPQGNIQYF.

The chain uses TRBV7-8 and TRBJ2-7; no reliable D call. V shed 1 base and J shed 5 bases, with 12 bases lying between them. Germline V gene sequence: CDR1 SGHVS, CDR2 FQNEAQ. This CDR3 comprises 14 residues. This chain's CDR3 is CASSLGLLVHEQYF. The CDR3 DNA reads TGTGCCAGCAGCTTAGGTTTACTCGTCCACGAGCAGTACTTC.

The chain's CDR3 is CSARDFGGGHYEQYF. Here the CDR3 DNA reads TGCAGTGCTAGAGATTTTGGCGGGGGCCACTACGAGCAGTACTTC. This chain joins TRBV20-1 and TRBJ2-7; TRBD2 is a possible D gene (7 bases). The CDR3 is 15 residues long. Germline V gene lookup returns CDR1 DFQATT and CDR2 SNEGSKA (reference sequence). V lost 0 bases to trimming and J lost 3 bases, with 15 bases between them.

The V gene is TRBV12-3 or TRBV12-4, the J gene TRBJ2-7; D gene ambiguous. This CDR3 has 12 residues. V shed 6 bases and J shed 6 bases, with 12 bases lying between them. CDR3 in DNA: TGTGCCAGCAGCCTGAGGCCTTCCGAGCAGTACTTC. Translated, it gives CASSLRPSEQYF.

This clonotype showed up many times. V gene TRBV9 combines with J gene TRBJ1-3; TRBD1 agrees at 7 bases. J gave up 3 bases and V 0 bases, and 3 bases lay outside the gene matches. The germline V gene encodes CDR1 SGDLS and CDR2 YYNGEE. CDR3 size: 15 residues. CDR3 in amino acids: CASSVEQGYGNTIYF. The CDR3 DNA reads TGTGCCAGCAGCGTAGAACAGGGGTATGGAAACACCATATATTTT. The whole variable domain, filled in from reference TRBV9 and TRBJ1-3, reads DSGVTQTPKHLITATGQRVTLRCSPRSGDLSVYWYQQSLDQGLQFLIQYYNGEERAKGNILERFSAQQFPDLHSELNLSSLELGDSALYFCASSVEQGYGNTIYFGEGSWLTVV.

This clonotype has a handful of counts. This rearrangement joins TRBV11-2 to TRBJ2-3; 10 bases map to TRBD2. The CDR3 contains 17 residues. Germline lookup yields CDR1 SGHAT and CDR2 FQNNGV. V lost 1 base, J lost 3 bases, and 7 bases stayed unmatched. The DNA of the CDR3 is TGTGCCAGCAGCTTAGTCCTAGCGGGAGCGAATACAGATACGCAGTATTTT. Its translation: CASSLVLAGANTDTQYF.

This clonotype has a handful of counts. CDR3 coding DNA: TGTGCCAGCAGTACAGGACGGGAGCAGTACTTC. Its protein is CASSTGREQYF. The rearrangement links TRBV6-6 to TRBJ2-7, with D tentatively TRBD1 (5 bases). Per the germline V gene, CDR1 is MNHNY and CDR2 is SVGAGI (reference sequence). There are 11 residues in the CDR3. The V and J ends lost 5 bases and 7 bases respectively, with 9 bases between them.

There are a few counts of this clonotype. V and J are TRBV12-3 or TRBV12-4 and TRBJ2-7, with D unclear. Trimming removed 3 bases from V and 2 bases from J, with 5 bases in between. This CDR3 contains 12 residues. DNA of the CDR3: TGTGCCAGCAGTTTTGTCCCCTACGAGCAGTACTTC. Translated: CASSFVPYEQYF.

A remark on this clonotype: A much bigger clone sits one base away, suggesting this may be a read error. This chain joins TRBV29-1 and TRBJ1-1, with 7 bases aligning to TRBD1. Trimming at V came to 4 bases and at J to 3 bases, leaving 8 bases not matched to a gene. Germline V gene sequence: CDR1 SQVTM, CDR2 ANQGSEA. The CDR3 covers 14 residues. CDR3 bases: TGCAGCGTTGTAATCGCCCAGGGGGACACTGAAGCTTTCTTT. Its protein product is CSVVIAQGDTEAFF.

This clonotype showed up just a few times. The chain uses TRBV15 and TRBJ2-5, with 12 bases that match TRBD1. This CDR3 region has 17 residues. The germline gives CDR1 LNHNV, CDR2 YYDKDF (reference sequence). The V gene end was trimmed by 1 base and the J gene end by 4 bases; junction bases not matched to a gene: 7. The CDR3 DNA is TGTGCCACCAGCAGAGTGGGACAGGGGGCAGGAGGAGAGACCCAGTACTTC. This codes for CATSRVGQGAGGETQYF.

This clonotype appeared a few times. This sequence joins TRBV10-3 and TRBJ2-3; tentative D call: TRBD2 (6 bases). This CDR3 is built from 12 residues. V was cut by 10 bases and J by 4 bases, with 12 bases left in between. Germline assignment: CDR1 ENHRY and CDR2 SYGVKD. CDR3 loop: CATRTIPDTQYF. CDR3 sequence (DNA): TGTGCCACCAGGACTATCCCAGATACGCAGTATTTT.

The gene calls are TRBV5-1 and TRBJ2-3; 7 bases agree with TRBD1. The germline V gene encodes CDR1 SGHRS and CDR2 YFSETQ. V shed 0 bases, J shed 0 bases, and the junction held 10 bases outside the gene matches. This CDR3 is 18 amino acids long. The DNA for the CDR3 is TGCGCCAGCAGCTTGGCCGACAGGGTCCCCATTAGCACAGATACGCAGTATTTT. Protein product: CASSLADRVPISTDTQYF.